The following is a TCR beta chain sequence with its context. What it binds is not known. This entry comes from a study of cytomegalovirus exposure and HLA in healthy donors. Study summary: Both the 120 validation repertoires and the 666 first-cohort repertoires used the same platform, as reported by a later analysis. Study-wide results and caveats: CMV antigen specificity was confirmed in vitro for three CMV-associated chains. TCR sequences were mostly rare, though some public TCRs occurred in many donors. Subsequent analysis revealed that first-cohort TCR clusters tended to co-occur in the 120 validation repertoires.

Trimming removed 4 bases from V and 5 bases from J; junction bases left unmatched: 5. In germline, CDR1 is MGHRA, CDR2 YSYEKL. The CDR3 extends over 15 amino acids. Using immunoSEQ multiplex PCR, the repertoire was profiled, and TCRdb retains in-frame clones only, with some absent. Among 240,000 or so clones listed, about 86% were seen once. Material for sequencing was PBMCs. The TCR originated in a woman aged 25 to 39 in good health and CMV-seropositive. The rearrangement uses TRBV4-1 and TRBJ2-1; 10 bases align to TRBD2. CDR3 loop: CASSPASGGNNEQFF. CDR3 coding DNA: TGCGCCAGCAGCCCGGCTAGCGGGGGTAACAATGAGCAGTTCTTC.